One sample yielded the 19 T cell receptor beta chains listed below, sequenced in a study of molecular identifiers for immune sequencing clone quantification. TCRdb redid the calling of the PCR reads with MiXCR, one entry per CDR3 protein. The sample yields around 480,000 distinct CDR3 sequences, 20% to 25% seen once. Sequencing was carried out using naive CD8+ T cells from blood, with Jurkat cell RNA spiked in. Described subset: FACS-sorted CD8+CD4-CCR7+CD45RA+ naive T cells. The receptors stem from a human donor in good health. Some libraries in this study had Jurkat cell RNA spiked in.

As regards this clonotype: In this CDR3 the conserved last residue, phenylalanine or tryptophan, is missing, so a read error is likely. The V gene is TRBV4-3, the J gene TRBJ2-2; D possibly corresponds to TRBD1 (5 bases). Trimming stripped 2 bases from V and 1 base from J, with 8 bases between. The CDR3 extends over 15 amino acids. In germline, CDR1 is LGHNA, CDR2 YSLEER. This CDR3 is CASSQYQGNTGELFY. CDR3 DNA: TGCGCCAGCAGCCAATACCAGGGGAACACCGGGGAGCTGTTTTAT.

Turning to this clonotype: A much larger clone lies a single base off, so this may be a read error. The CDR3 spells CVSSLFSGGAWEQFF. CDR3 coding DNA: TGCGTCAGCAGCCTATTTAGCGGGGGGGCCTGGGAGCAGTTCTTC. The V call is TRBV4-1, the J call TRBJ2-1, with 11 bases that match TRBD2. CDR1 MGHRA and CDR2 YSYEKL come from the germline V gene. The CDR3 is 15 amino acids.

The chain uses TRBV20-1 and TRBJ1-2, with D hard to call. The germline V gene has CDR1 DFQATT and CDR2 SNEGSKA (reference sequence). The CDR3 runs to 13 residues. Deletions cut 6 bases from V and 4 bases from J, with 15 bases between. The CDR3 here is CSAHNKIAYGYTF. The CDR3 DNA sequence: TGCAGTGCGCATAACAAAATAGCCTATGGCTACACCTTC.

This clonotype has a count of ten or more. The J gene is TRBJ2-1, the V gene TRBV27, with D perhaps being TRBD1 or TRBD2 (6 bases each). CDR1 and CDR2 (germline): MNHEY, SMNVEV (reference sequence). Trimming shortened V by 3 bases and J by 9 bases, and 9 bases separated the two germline ends. This CDR3 is 12 amino acids long. The CDR3 is CASSLWGAEQFF. The CDR3 nucleotides are TGTGCCAGCAGTTTGTGGGGGGCTGAGCAGTTCTTC.

CDR3 DNA sequence: TGCGCCAGCAGCCAAGTCGTAAGAGGGTTAGCGGGGGGACGAACTAGCACAGATACGCAGTATTTT. It translates to CASSQVVRGLAGGRTSTDTQYF. This sequence joins TRBV4-1 and TRBJ2-3; 10 nucleotides align to TRBD2. Looked up from germline, CDR1 is MGHRA and CDR2 is YSYEKL. CDR3 length: 22 amino acids. With 1 base clipped from V and 0 bases from J, the junction kept 19 bases outside the gene matches.

This chain joins TRBV19 and TRBJ2-1; unclear D gene. The V end was cut by 9 bases, the J end by 10 bases, with 22 bases between. The length of the CDR3 is 14 residues. Germline V gene data show CDR1 as LNHDA and CDR2 as SQIVND (reference sequence). Here the CDR3 reads CASRGNYRINEQFF. In DNA, the CDR3 is TGTGCCAGCCGAGGCAACTACCGAATAAACGAGCAGTTCTTC. Using reference TRBV19 and TRBJ2-1 for the parts outside the CDR3, the full variable domain is DGGITQSPKYLFRKEGQNVTLSCEQNLNHDAMYWYRQDPGQGLRLIYYSQIVNDFQKGDIAEGYSVSREKKESFPLTVTSAQKNPTAFYLCASRGNYRINEQFFGPGTRLTVL.

Worth noting for this clonotype: The CDR3 does not close with the conserved phenylalanine or tryptophan, likely indicating a read error. Because the CDR3's place on the DNA is in doubt, the DNA is left out and the CDR3 is given as listed by TCRdb. V gene TRBV28 combines with J gene TRBJ2-3. Germline V gene data show CDR1 as MDHEN and CDR2 as SYDVKM. The CDR3 sequence runs 13 residues, both termini included. This CDR3 reads CASSPASTDTQYV.

This clonotype was seen a handful of times. V is TRBV4-3 and J is TRBJ1-6; the D gene is possibly TRBD1 (6 bases). Germline V gene lookup returns CDR1 LGHNA and CDR2 YSLEER. The CDR3 loop spans 16 amino acids. V lost 1 base, J lost 5 bases, and 12 bases lay in between. The CDR3: CASSQGGGRNNSPLHF. CDR3 coding DNA: TGCGCCAGCAGCCAAGGGGGGGGGCGAAATAATTCACCCCTCCACTTT.

In regard to this clonotype: A much larger clone differs from this one at a single base, so this may be a read error. The chain couples TRBV25-1 to TRBJ1-1; 11 nucleotides align to TRBD1. The CDR3 sequence is 17 residues long. CDR1 MGHDK and CDR2 SYGVNS come from the germline V gene. CDR3 sequence reads: CASSESGTGGLRAEALF. The CDR3 region has the DNA TGTGCCAGCAGTGAATCCGGGACAGGGGGATTGCGCGCTGAAGCTCTCTTT.

The genes are TRBV4-3 and TRBJ2-1; 10 nucleotides align to TRBD1. Germline V lookup: CDR1 LGHNA, CDR2 YSLEER. J lost 6 bases, V lost 0 bases, and 5 bases had no gene match. The length of the CDR3 is 16 residues. The CDR3 DNA reads as TGCGCCAGCAGCCAAGACCGGACAGGGGGTGTCAATGAGCAGTTCTTC. This gives the protein CASSQDRTGGVNEQFF.

This clonotype was counted at least ten times. CDR3 protein: CSAQVVNAGGEQYF. The DNA for the CDR3 is TGCAGTGCTCAAGTCGTCAACGCTGGTGGCGAGCAGTACTTC. The rearrangement links TRBV20-1 to TRBJ2-7; no firm D call. With 5 bases removed from V and 6 bases from J, the gap between germline ends came to 20 bases. The CDR3 totals 14 residues. Germline V lookup: CDR1 DFQATT, CDR2 SNEGSKA (reference sequence).

In this sample, this clonotype turned up many times. This chain joins TRBV28 and TRBJ2-2; D possibly corresponds to TRBD2 (5 bases). Germline V gene data show CDR1 as MDHEN and CDR2 as SYDVKM. The CDR3 extends over 14 amino acids. The V gene lost 5 bases and the J gene lost 6 bases, with 13 bases spanning the gap. The CDR3 spells CASSPWSGAGELFF. CDR3 DNA: TGTGCCAGCAGTCCATGGAGCGGCGCCGGGGAGCTGTTTTTT.

This clonotype occurred many times. The CDR3 bases are TGTGCCAGCAGCGTAGTTACAGCGGCGCAGTATTTT. It yields the protein CASSVVTAAQYF. This chain connects TRBV9 to TRBJ2-3, with D maybe TRBD2 (5 bases). V lost 0 bases and J 10 bases, leaving 9 bases between the germline ends. Germline CDR1 is SGDLS and CDR2 is YYNGEE. The CDR3 spans 12 residues.

The chain combines TRBV19 with TRBJ1-2; D not resolved. Germline assignment: CDR1 LNHDA and CDR2 SQIVND (reference sequence). V lost 3 bases and J lost 5, with 10 bases in between. CDR3 length: 13 amino acids. CDR3 in DNA: TGTGCCAGTAGTATCCTCACAAAATATGGCTACACCTTC. It specifies CASSILTKYGYTF.

The rearrangement uses TRBV7-9 and TRBJ2-7; D is unresolved. The CDR3 covers 13 residues. V dropped 5 bases and J dropped 0 bases, with 8 bases sitting between them. Germline loops: CDR1 SEHNR, CDR2 FQNEAQ (reference sequence). CDR3 amino acids: CASSRTPSYEQYF. Written as DNA, the CDR3 is TGTGCCAGCAGCCGTACCCCCTCCTACGAGCAGTACTTC.

About this clonotype itself: Compared with germline, one end of the junction differs, possibly owing to a read error. The V gene is TRBV11-2, the J gene TRBJ1-5; D unclear. CDR1 is SGHAT, CDR2 FQNNGV, per germline. The CDR3 is 13 amino acids. The CDR3 DNA is TGTTCCAGCAGCCTAAGCGCCAATCAGCCCCAGCATTTT. Encoded protein: CSSSLSANQPQHF.

Worth noting for this clonotype: A much larger clone is a single base away; this may be a read error. The V and J genes are TRBV28 and TRBJ2-7, with D possibly TRBD2 on 5 matching bases. This CDR3 contains 14 residues. Trimming removed 6 bases from V and 3 bases from J, with 15 bases in between. CDR1 is MDHEN and CDR2 is SYDVKM in the germline V gene. CDR3 in amino acids: CASSTRGFSYEQYF. CDR3 DNA: TGTGCCAGCAGCACTAGAGGGTTCAGCTACGAGCAGTACTTC.

In this sample, this clonotype turned up many times. The chain combines TRBV7-2 with TRBJ2-7; weak D call: TRBD2 (6 bases). Germline CDR1 SGHTA, CDR2 FQGNSA. The CDR3 is made up of 14 amino acids. Between the trimmed V and J ends, which lost 3 bases and 6 bases, there was a span of 15 bases. The CDR3 loop reads CASSFTSPITEQYF. CDR3 nucleotide sequence: TGTGCCAGCAGCTTCACTAGCCCTATCACCGAGCAGTACTTC.

This clonotype was counted between two and nine times. This rearrangement joins TRBV7-9 to TRBJ1-5, with D possibly being TRBD1 (5 bases). The CDR3 length is 14 residues. The germline gives CDR1 SEHNR, CDR2 FQNEAQ (reference sequence). With 5 bases removed from V and 7 bases from J, the gap between germline ends came to 15 bases. This CDR3 reads CASSHGLGEQPQHF. The CDR3 DNA sequence: TGTGCCAGCAGCCACGGACTAGGGGAGCAGCCCCAGCATTTT.